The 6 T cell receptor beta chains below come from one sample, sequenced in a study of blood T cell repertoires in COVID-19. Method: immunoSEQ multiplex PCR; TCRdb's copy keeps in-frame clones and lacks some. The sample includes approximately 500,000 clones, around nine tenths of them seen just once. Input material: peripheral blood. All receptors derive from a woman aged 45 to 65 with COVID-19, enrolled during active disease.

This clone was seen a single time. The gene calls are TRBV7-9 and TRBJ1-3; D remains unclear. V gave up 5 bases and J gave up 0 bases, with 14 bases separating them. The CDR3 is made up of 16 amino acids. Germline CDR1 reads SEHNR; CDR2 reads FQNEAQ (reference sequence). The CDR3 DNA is TGTGCCAGCAGCATGGGCCCCCCGAGCTCTGGAAACACCATATATTTT. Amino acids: CASSMGPPSSGNTIYF.

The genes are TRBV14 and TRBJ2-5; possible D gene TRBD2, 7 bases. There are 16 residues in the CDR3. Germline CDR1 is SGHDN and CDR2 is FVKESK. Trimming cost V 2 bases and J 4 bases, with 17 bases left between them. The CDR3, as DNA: TGTGCCAGCAGCCAACCGTGGACGGGGGGCGTAGAGACCCAGTACTTC. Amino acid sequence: CASSQPWTGGVETQYF.

CDR3 nucleotides: TGTGCCTGGAACGGGGGAGTTAATGAAAAACTGTTTTTT. It encodes CAWNGGVNEKLFF. The V gene is TRBV30, the J gene TRBJ1-4, with D perhaps TRBD1 (5 bases). Germline V gives CDR1 GTSNPN, CDR2 SVGIG (reference sequence). This CDR3 is built from 13 residues. Between the trimmed V and J ends, which lost 4 bases and 4 bases, there was a span of 10 bases. The whole variable domain, filled in from reference TRBV30 and TRBJ1-4, reads SQTIHQWPATLVQPVGSPLSLECTVEGTSNPNLYWYRQAAGRGLQLLFYSVGIGQISSEVPQNLSASRPQDRQFILSSKKLLLSDSGFYLCAWNGGVNEKLFFGSGTQLSVL.

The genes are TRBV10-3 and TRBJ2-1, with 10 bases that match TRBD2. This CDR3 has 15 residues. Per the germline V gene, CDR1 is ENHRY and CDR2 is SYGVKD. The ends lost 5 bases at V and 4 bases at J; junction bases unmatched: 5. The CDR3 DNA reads TGTGCCATCAGTCAACTAGCGGGGATATACAATGAGCAGTTCTTC. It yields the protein CAISQLAGIYNEQFF.

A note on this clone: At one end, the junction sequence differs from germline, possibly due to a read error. DNA for the CDR3: TGTGCCAGCAGCCGCCCAGGGACAGCGAACACTAAAGCTTTCTTT. This encodes CASSRPGTANTKAFF. The chain uses TRBV5-4 and TRBJ1-1; 7 bases agree with TRBD1. This CDR3 is built from 15 residues. Looked up from germline, CDR1 is SGHNT and CDR2 is YYREEE (reference sequence).

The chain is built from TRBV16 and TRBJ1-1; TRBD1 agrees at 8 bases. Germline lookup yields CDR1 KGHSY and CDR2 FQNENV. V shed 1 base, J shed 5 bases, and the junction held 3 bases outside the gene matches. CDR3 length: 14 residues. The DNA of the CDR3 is TGTGCCAGCAGCCAATTGCAGGGGGCTACTGAAGCTTTCTTT. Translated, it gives CASSQLQGATEAFF.